The sequence of this T cell receptor (beta chain) was determined in a study of T cell changes during pregnancy in multiple sclerosis (dated by TCRdb to the late 2010s). Regarding the research as a whole: In women with multiple sclerosis, the researchers looked at how the T cell repertoire shifted as pregnancy progressed.

The CDR3 runs 15 residues from the cysteine to the phenylalanine. The sequence is cut down to CDR3 DNA, 45 bases in frame from base 1. Cut back by 2 bases and 8 bases, the V and J ends lie 14 bases apart. The germline V gene specifies SGDLS as CDR1 and YYNGEE as CDR2. About this clone itself: The antigen it binds to is not known. Base qualities are not provided; no much larger clone lies one nucleotide away.

The library relied on the immunoSEQ multiplex PCR assay. The table comes from immuneACCESS by way of TCRdb, which keeps in-frame sequences with V and J called. Part of the clones is missing from these tables; in studies checked, under half for an unresolved V gene and the rest for unknown reasons. The sample yields about 70,000 clones; approximately 94% were counted once. The top ten clones comprise about 0.61% of the sample. The sequencing here drew on peripheral blood, taken in the third trimester of pregnancy. This TCR derives from a female donor with multiple sclerosis, enrolled in a pregnancy study. The rearrangement combines TRBV9 with TRBJ1-6, with the D gene not confidently named. The CDR3 has the sequence CASSVRAIGYSPLHF. The sequenced DNA is TGTGCCAGCAGCGTCCGCGCCATCGGGTATTCACCCCTCCACTTT.